This T cell receptor (beta chain) was sequenced in a study of T cells expressing NK-cell markers. Each CDR3 protein gets one entry in TCRdb, which reprocessed the 5' RACE reads and gives no DNA. The sample table sets out under 35,000 distinct CDR3 sequences. Per the germline V gene, CDR1 is MNHEY and CDR2 is SMNVEV (reference sequence). The CDR3 is made up of 14 amino acids. The material sequenced was blood T cells: a sorted CD56 or NKG2C T cell subset, CD4+ or CD8+ T cells, or bulk PBMC T cells (not recorded which). The receptor's source is a woman aged 18 to 69 in good health. The chain uses TRBV27 and TRBJ1-1; TCRdb proposes TRBD1, but this gene call is untestable without DNA. This CDR3 is CASSFSAPGAEAFF.